This record concerns one TCR beta chain sequence. This record comes from a study of human CD8 memory T cell subsets. Libraries of TCR beta chains were produced by 5' RACE (UMI-labeled). From the 5' RACE reads, TCRdb lists one entry per CDR3 protein and no DNA. In total, the table holds 15,000 to 20,000 distinct CDR3 sequences. This receptor was taken from a human donor in good health. Sequencing was performed on CD8+ stem-like memory T cells (TSCM and TCM) sorted from PBMCs. Specified subset: stem-like memory CD8 T cells (TSTEM), CCR7+ PD-1- TIGIT-.

The CDR3 spells CASSLRAALLDEQFF. J is TRBJ2-1 and V is TRBV7-3; as DNA is missing, the TRBD2 call by TCRdb cannot be tested. The germline gives CDR1 SGHTA, CDR2 FQGTGA. The CDR3 contains 15 residues.